This TCR beta chain originates from a study of T-cell memory formation after mild COVID-19. Study-wide findings and caveats: Largely, contracting CD4+ clones fell within CM and EM, and contracting CD8+ clones within EMRA. Pre-infection memory contained some responding clones, which suggested that cross-reactive memory had joined.

V lost 6 bases, J lost 6 bases, and 15 bases lay in between. The CDR3 sequence is 15 residues long. TCRdb recomputed calls from the 5' RACE reads with MiXCR, one row per CDR3 protein. The table records around 440,000 distinct CDR3 sequences, roughly 18% of them present only once. The table lists this clonotype with a few counts. Its target is unknown. The rearrangement uses TRBV12-3 or TRBV12-4 and TRBJ1-6; D ambiguous. The sequenced sample consisted of PBMCs or a T cell subset sorted from them (not recorded which). The receptor was isolated from an adult woman who had mild COVID-19 (a few samples of this study predate the infection). Cell type and time point are not known. Here the CDR3 reads CASSHQRTPNSPLHF. The CDR3 DNA follows: TGTGCCAGCAGCCACCAACGGACCCCTAATTCACCCCTCCACTTT.